The 20 T cell receptor beta chains below were found in one sample sequenced in a study of T cells in Graves' hyperthyroidism and ophthalmopathy. TCR beta CDR3 regions were amplified from RNA transcripts. Initially, a first-round RT-PCR of the TCR CDR3 employed the HTBI primer set. TCRdb analysed the multiplex PCR reads with MiXCR anew, one entry per CDR3 protein. The sample has about 690,000 distinct CDR3 sequences, around 16% seen once. The sequencing sample was made of blood. The origin of the receptors is a man in his fifties with Graves' hyperthyroidism.

A few counts support this clonotype. The CDR3 nucleotides read TGTGCCAGCAGTCGGGAGGCCTCCGGGGAGCTGTTTTTT. Protein product: CASSREASGELFF. The chain carries TRBV7-9 and TRBJ2-2, with 7 nucleotides matching TRBD2. This CDR3 region has 13 residues. J was trimmed by 6 bases and V by 6 bases; bases with no gene match: 4. CDR1 SEHNR and CDR2 FQNEAQ come from the germline V gene (reference sequence).

This clonotype was seen at least ten times. This chain links TRBV2 with TRBJ2-7; TRBD2 aligns across 15 bases. CDR3 length equals 19 residues. Germline loops: CDR1 SNHLY, CDR2 FYNNEI. The V gene end was trimmed by 0 bases and the J gene end by 3 bases; junction bases not matched to a gene: 9. CDR3 residues: CASSEALWGLAGGSYEQYF. CDR3 DNA: TGTGCCAGCAGTGAAGCGCTTTGGGGACTAGCGGGAGGAAGCTACGAGCAGTACTTC.

Worth noting for this clonotype: This may come from a read error, since a much larger clone is one base off. The chain couples TRBV30 to TRBJ2-7, with 8 positions matching TRBD1. Germline V gene data show CDR1 as GTSNPN and CDR2 as SVGIG (reference sequence). CDR3 length equals 15 residues. The CDR3 DNA follows: TGTGCCTGGAGGCCCCGGACAGGGCTCTCCTCCGAGCAGTACTTC. Protein sequence: CAWRPRTGLSSEQYF.

J is TRBJ1-1 and V is TRBV4-1; D possibly corresponds to TRBD1 (5 bases). The length of the CDR3 is 13 residues. The germline gives CDR1 MGHRA, CDR2 YSYEKL. V was pared by 1 base and J by 6 bases, with 9 bases between. The CDR3 DNA reads as TGCGCCAGCAGCCAAGCAGGGAATGCTGAAGCTTTCTTT. It is translated as CASSQAGNAEAFF.

This clonotype was counted at least ten times. In DNA, the CDR3 is TGTGCCAGCAGTTTCTGGGAGGTTGCTTTCTTT. Amino acids: CASSFWEVAFF. The chain has TRBV28 and TRBJ1-1; unclear D gene. Per the germline V gene, CDR1 is MDHEN and CDR2 is SYDVKM. The CDR3 has 11 amino acids. V was clipped by 3 bases and J by 11 bases, with 10 bases between them.

The rearrangement joins TRBV3-1 to TRBJ1-2; no clear D. The CDR3 is made up of 12 amino acids. Germline V gives CDR1 LGHDT, CDR2 YNNKEL (reference sequence). V was clipped by 1 base and J by 4 bases, with 4 bases between them. The CDR3 sequence is CASSQGIYGYTF. In DNA, the CDR3 is TGTGCCAGCAGCCAAGGAATCTATGGCTACACCTTC. The whole variable domain, remainder taken from reference TRBV3-1 and TRBJ1-2, is DTAVSQTPKYLVTQMGNDKSIKCEQNLGHDTMYWYKQDSKKFLKIMFSYNNKELIINETVPNRFSPKSPDKAHLNLHINSLELGDSAVYFCASSQGIYGYTFGSGTRLTVV.

CDR3: CASSQDPGSLYEQYF. The CDR3 DNA sequence: TGCGCCAGCAGCCAAGATCCTGGGTCTCTCTACGAGCAGTACTTC. V and J are TRBV4-1 and TRBJ2-7; unclear D gene. Germline assignment: CDR1 MGHRA and CDR2 YSYEKL. Trimming shortened V by 0 bases and J by 3 bases, and 12 bases separated the two germline ends. The CDR3 loop spans 15 amino acids.

The chain links TRBV12-3 or TRBV12-4 to TRBJ2-2; 7 bases match TRBD2. The CDR3 totals 14 residues. Trimming cost V 3 bases and J 6 bases; bases outside gene matches: 4. The CDR3 DNA follows: TGTGCCAGCAGTTTTTCGGCGGGGGCCGGGGAGCTGTTTTTT. The encoded protein is CASSFSAGAGELFF.

The chain has TRBV13 and TRBJ2-3; D may correspond to TRBD1 or TRBD2 (5 bases each). Germline CDR1 and CDR2: PRHDT and FYEKMQ (reference sequence). Trimming shortened V by 5 bases and J by 7 bases, and 16 bases separated the two germline ends. CDR3 length: 14 residues. CDR3 residues: CASSPWDGPNTQYF. Written as DNA, the CDR3 is TGTGCCAGCAGCCCTTGGGACGGCCCAAATACGCAGTATTTT.

The sample holds many counts of this clonotype. The DNA of the CDR3 is TGTGCCAGCAGTTTCCCAAAGATTGCTGAAGCTTTCTTT. It encodes CASSFPKIAEAFF. The chain employs TRBV28 and TRBJ1-1; D gene unclear. The germline gives CDR1 MDHEN, CDR2 SYDVKM. Trimming shortened V by 3 bases and J by 6 bases, and 11 bases separated the two germline ends. The CDR3 sequence is 13 residues long.

There are many counts of this clonotype. The CDR3 DNA sequence: TGTGCCAGCAGTTTCGCCCTAGGACTAGCGGGAGGAGGGTCCTACAATGAGCAGTTCTTC. Translated: CASSFALGLAGGGSYNEQFF. The chain combines TRBV28 with TRBJ2-1, with 14 bases identical to TRBD2. Germline V CDR1 and CDR2: MDHEN, SYDVKM. The CDR3 sequence is 20 residues long. After removal of 3 bases from V and 1 base from J, the junction contained 11 bases not matched to a gene.

This clonotype has ten or more counts. The V gene is TRBV3-1, the J gene TRBJ2-2; unclear D gene. The CDR3 loop spans 14 amino acids. Germline V gives CDR1 LGHDT, CDR2 YNNKEL (reference sequence). With 0 bases removed from V and 3 bases from J, the gap between germline ends came to 5 bases. CDR3 in DNA: TGTGCCAGCAGCCAAGACGTTGACACCGGGGAGCTGTTTTTT. It yields the protein CASSQDVDTGELFF.

This clonotype was recorded a few times. CDR3: CASSFSPRQQSAQELFF. CDR3 bases: TGTGCCAGCAGCTTCTCACCGAGACAGCAGTCCGCGCAGGAGCTGTTTTTT. The rearrangement links TRBV7-2 to TRBJ2-2; the D gene is possibly TRBD1 (5 bases). CDR3 length equals 17 residues. CDR1 is SGHTA, CDR2 FQGNSA, per germline. Trimming cost V 3 bases and J 10 bases, with 24 bases left between them.

Ten or more counts support this clonotype. The chain carries TRBV14 and TRBJ1-2, with TRBD1 matching 10 bases. Unmatched junction bases numbered 11, after V lost 0 bases and J lost 4 bases. CDR1 and CDR2 from the germline V gene are SGHDN and FVKESK. The CDR3 is 18 residues long. CDR3 coding DNA: TGTGCCAGCAGCCAAGAGGTGGTGGGGACAGGGGAACCCTATGGCTACACCTTC. As protein: CASSQEVVGTGEPYGYTF.

Notes on this clonotype: This could be a read error, since a much larger clone is one nucleotide away. This rearrangement joins TRBV6-2 or TRBV6-3 to TRBJ2-4; possible D gene TRBD2, 6 bases. Per germline, CDR1 MNHEY and CDR2 SVGEGT. This CDR3 has 15 amino acids. Between the trimmed V and J ends, which lost 6 bases and 0 bases, there was a span of 12 bases. The CDR3 loop is CASRGLEAAKNIQYF. CDR3 nucleotide sequence: TGTGCCAGCAGGGGACTGGAGGCAGCCAAAAACATTCAGTACTTC.

This clonotype was detected many times. The gene calls are TRBV28 and TRBJ1-2; TRBD1 matches 10 bases. CDR1 and CDR2 from the germline V gene are MDHEN and SYDVKM. The V gene end was trimmed by 6 bases and the J gene end by 2 bases; junction bases not matched to a gene: 3. The CDR3 contains 14 residues. The CDR3 region is CASRTGGANYGYTF. CDR3 in DNA: TGTGCCAGCAGGACAGGGGGCGCAAACTATGGCTACACCTTC.

The rearrangement uses TRBV5-1 and TRBJ1-2; the match to TRBD1 covers 10 bases. The germline CDR1 and CDR2 sequences are SGHRS and YFSETQ. This CDR3 spans 16 amino acids. V was pared by 1 base and J by 3 bases, with 6 bases of the junction left unmatched. In nucleotides, the CDR3 is TGCGCCAGCAGCTTGCGTTCCGGGACAGGGGACTATGGCTACACCTTC. As protein: CASSLRSGTGDYGYTF. The variable domain in full, completed from reference TRBV5-1 and TRBJ1-2, reads KAGVTQTPRYLIKTRGQQVTLSCSPISGHRSVSWYQQTPGQGLQFLFEYFSETQRNKGNFPGRFSGRQFSNSRSEMNVSTLELGDSALYLCASSLRSGTGDYGYTFGSGTRLTVV.

This clonotype was observed a handful of times. The gene calls are TRBV3-1 and TRBJ2-2; 14 bases line up with TRBD2. CDR1 LGHDT and CDR2 YNNKEL come from the germline V gene (reference sequence). V was clipped by 1 base and J by 8 bases; unmatched bases: 6. The CDR3 runs 17 residues. The CDR3 nucleotides are TGTGCCAGCAGCCAAGGCATGGGACTAGCGGGAGCAGGGGAGCTGTTTTTT. The encoded protein is CASSQGMGLAGAGELFF.

This clonotype appeared many times. The chain recombines TRBV11-2 with TRBJ1-6, with D unclear. The CDR3 consists of 16 residues. Between the trimmed V and J ends, which lost 4 bases and 10 bases, there was a span of 20 bases. The germline V gene has CDR1 SGHAT and CDR2 FQNNGV. The CDR3 DNA reads as TGTGCCAGCAGCTATTGGGAGTCCCTTTTGGGATCACCCCTCCACTTT. It is translated as CASSYWESLLGSPLHF.

There are many counts of this clonotype. CDR3 sequence: CASRQGLYGYTF. The CDR3 DNA reads as TGTGCCAGCAGGCAGGGCCTATATGGCTACACCTTC. The chain uses TRBV2 and TRBJ1-2, with D maybe TRBD1 (5 bases). Germline V CDR1 and CDR2: SNHLY, FYNNEI. The CDR3 has 12 residues. Trimming cost V 6 bases and J 5 bases, with 10 bases left between them.